The 22 T cell receptor beta chains below were found in one sample sequenced in a study of CD8 T cells in Susac syndrome. Random hexamers were used to reverse transcribe the RNA input (0.5 to 1 ug). TCRdb called the immunoSEQ multiplex PCR reads again in MiXCR, with one record for every CDR3 protein. The data hold about 430,000 distinct CDR3 sequences, with more than 80% observed a single time. The specimen was CD8+ T cells from PBMCs. The receptors here all came from a human donor with multiple sclerosis.

This chain connects TRBV7-2 to TRBJ2-5; no definite D call. Per the germline V gene, CDR1 is SGHTA and CDR2 is FQGNSA. This CDR3 is built from 15 residues. Trimming took off 1 base at V and 5 bases at J, with 14 bases between the two ends. CDR3 amino acids: CASSLDPASTETQYF. The CDR3 DNA sequence: TGTGCCAGCAGCTTAGACCCGGCCAGTACGGAGACCCAGTACTTC.

This chain uses TRBV6-4 with TRBJ2-1, with D perhaps given as TRBD1 or TRBD2 (5 bases each). Between the trimmed V and J ends, which lost 2 bases and 3 bases, there was a span of 8 bases. The CDR3 has 14 residues. Germline V gene sequence: CDR1 MRHNA, CDR2 SNTAGT. DNA of the CDR3: TGTGCCAGCAGTGACCGGGGCGACTACAATGAGCAGTTCTTC. Translation gives CASSDRGDYNEQFF.

The CDR3 region is CASSFVDGTVNYYEQYF. Written as DNA, the CDR3 is TGTGCCAGCAGCTTCGTCGACGGAACAGTAAACTACTACGAGCAGTACTTC. This sequence joins TRBV7-9 and TRBJ2-7; D call uncertain. Trimming took 3 bases from V and 3 from J, leaving 21 bases between them. The V gene's germline CDR1 is SEHNR and CDR2 FQNEAQ (reference sequence). There are 17 residues in the CDR3.

The chain uses TRBV7-2 and TRBJ2-2; tentatively, D is TRBD1 (5 bases). This CDR3 has 17 amino acids. V was pared by 1 base and J by 0 bases, with 12 bases between. CDR1 and CDR2 (germline): SGHTA, FQGNSA. The chain's CDR3 is CASSLDPTQANTGELFF. CDR3 in DNA: TGTGCCAGCAGCTTAGACCCAACACAGGCGAACACCGGGGAGCTGTTTTTT.

This clonotype was detected once. This rearrangement joins TRBV5-6 to TRBJ1-6; 7 bases are shared with TRBD1. This CDR3 is built from 14 residues. Germline V gene lookup returns CDR1 SGHDT and CDR2 YYEEEE. V was pared by 2 bases and J by 10 bases, with 6 bases of the junction left unmatched. CDR3 residues: CASSFQGVGSPLHF. CDR3 bases: TGTGCCAGCAGCTTCCAGGGGGTCGGATCACCCCTCCACTTT.

V and J are TRBV29-1 and TRBJ2-5; D gene unclear. Trimming took 6 bases from V and 5 from J, leaving 13 bases between them. CDR1 is SQVTM, CDR2 ANQGSEA, per germline. This CDR3 has 12 residues. The CDR3 nucleotides read TGCAGCGTGCCCCTTAAAGGGGAGACCCAGTACTTC. Translated, it gives CSVPLKGETQYF.

The genes are TRBV4-2 and TRBJ2-1; 7 bases match TRBD2. This CDR3 comprises 17 residues. V shed 0 bases and J 3 bases; nucleotides not matched to a gene: 8. Germline-derived CDR1 and CDR2 are LGHNA and YNFKEQ. The CDR3 DNA reads TGTGCCAGCAGCCAAGAATGGGACGAGCGGGACTACAATGAGCAGTTCTTC. Translated, it gives CASSQEWDERDYNEQFF.

CDR3: CASSLVQGMNEQYF. In DNA, the CDR3 is TGCGCCAGCAGCTTGGTACAGGGGATGAACGAGCAGTACTTC. The J gene is TRBJ2-7, the V gene TRBV5-1, with 7 bases that match TRBD1. Germline V gives CDR1 SGHRS, CDR2 YFSETQ. The CDR3 runs 14 residues. The J segment lost 5 bases and the V segment lost 0 bases, leaving 5 bases of the junction unmatched. Looking up the rest from reference TRBV5-1 and TRBJ2-7 gives the full variable domain: KAGVTQTPRYLIKTRGQQVTLSCSPISGHRSVSWYQQTPGQGLQFLFEYFSETQRNKGNFPGRFSGRQFSNSRSEMNVSTLELGDSALYLCASSLVQGMNEQYFGPGTRLTVT.

This sequence joins TRBV28 and TRBJ2-7, with D perhaps TRBD1 (5 bases). Germline loops: CDR1 MDHEN, CDR2 SYDVKM. This CDR3 has 13 amino acids. V was cut by 3 bases and J by 3 bases, with 9 bases left in between. In DNA form, the CDR3 reads TGTGCCAGCAGTTTTGTAGGGGACTACGAGCAGTACTTC. Protein product: CASSFVGDYEQYF.

The chain recombines TRBV3-1 with TRBJ2-1; TRBD1 aligns across 8 bases. The J segment lost 2 bases and the V segment lost 8 bases, leaving 5 bases of the junction unmatched. In germline, CDR1 is LGHDT, CDR2 YNNKEL (reference sequence). CDR3 length equals 14 residues. The CDR3 protein is CASGQGYPYNEQFF. In DNA form, the CDR3 reads TGTGCCAGCGGACAGGGATACCCCTACAATGAGCAGTTCTTC.

V and J are TRBV11-2 and TRBJ2-7; D not resolved. CDR1 is SGHAT, CDR2 FQNNGV, per germline. Deletions cut 5 bases from V and 5 bases from J, with 10 bases between. The length of the CDR3 is 12 residues. For the CDR3, the DNA is TGTGCCAGCAGCACGGACCCCAACGAGCAGTACTTC. This encodes CASSTDPNEQYF.

The chain has TRBV12-3 or TRBV12-4 and TRBJ2-2; D is possibly TRBD2 (5 bases). The V gene lost 6 bases and the J gene lost 4 bases, with 15 bases spanning the gap. The CDR3 runs to 15 residues. CDR3 protein: CASSPVGRGTGELFF. The CDR3 DNA reads TGTGCCAGCAGCCCTGTCGGTCGGGGCACCGGGGAGCTGTTTTTT.

The V and J genes are TRBV9 and TRBJ1-1; TRBD1 aligns across 11 bases. V lost 4 bases to trimming and J lost 4 bases; unmatched junction nucleotides: 18. The CDR3 has 19 residues. The germline gives CDR1 SGDLS, CDR2 YYNGEE. The CDR3 DNA reads TGTGCCAGCAGCCCGCGCGGCGGGACAGGGGGATTTAAGGGCACTGAAGCTTTCTTT. This gives the protein CASSPRGGTGGFKGTEAFF.

The CDR3 protein is CASPGRVYNEQFF. The CDR3 DNA sequence: TGTGCCAGTCCGGGACGAGTTTACAATGAGCAGTTCTTC. The gene calls are TRBV2 and TRBJ2-1; D could derive from TRBD1 or TRBD2 (5 bases each). This CDR3 contains 13 residues. V lost 9 bases, J lost 4 bases, and 13 bases lay in between. The germline CDR1 and CDR2 sequences are SNHLY and FYNNEI.

The rearrangement joins TRBV5-6 to TRBJ2-3; 8 positions match TRBD1. This CDR3 is built from 16 residues. Germline values: CDR1 SGHDT, CDR2 YYEEEE. Trimming at V came to 0 bases and at J to 3 bases, leaving 6 bases not matched to a gene. The CDR3 DNA reads TGTGCCAGCAGCTTGGTCGACAGGGGAGGAACAGATACGCAGTATTTT. This sequence encodes CASSLVDRGGTDTQYF.

J is TRBJ1-1 and V is TRBV9, with D tentatively TRBD1 (6 bases). Germline V lookup: CDR1 SGDLS, CDR2 YYNGEE. The CDR3 length is 13 residues. The V end lost 3 bases, the J end lost 4 bases, and 10 bases lay between the germline ends. The CDR3: CASSAGVGTEAFF. The CDR3 nucleotides are TGTGCCAGCAGCGCAGGGGTGGGCACTGAAGCTTTCTTT.

The chain links TRBV28 to TRBJ2-3, with a possible D match to TRBD1 (6 bases). Per the germline V gene, CDR1 is MDHEN and CDR2 is SYDVKM. V lost 3 bases and J 2 bases, leaving 18 bases between the germline ends. The CDR3 is 17 amino acids. This CDR3 is CASSFELAGVSTDTQYF. The CDR3 coding sequence is TGTGCCAGCAGTTTCGAGCTAGCAGGGGTCTCCACAGATACGCAGTATTTT.

J is TRBJ2-2 and V is TRBV14; 8 bases match TRBD1. This CDR3 is built from 18 residues. V gave up 0 bases and J gave up 3 bases; unmatched junction bases: 9. CDR1 SGHDN and CDR2 FVKESK come from the germline V gene. The CDR3 nucleotides read TGTGCCAGCAGCCAAGATTGGCGACAGGGGCCGGACACCGGGGAGCTGTTTTTT. The encoded protein is CASSQDWRQGPDTGELFF.

V usage is TRBV19 and J usage is TRBJ1-1; no firm D call. Germline V gene sequence: CDR1 LNHDA, CDR2 SQIVND (reference sequence). CDR3 length: 13 residues. Trimming left V 5 bases short and J 0 bases short, with 7 bases between. The CDR3 bases are TGTGCCAGTAGTCCTTACATGAACACTGAAGCTTTCTTT. It translates to CASSPYMNTEAFF. Variable domain in full (rest from reference TRBV19 and TRBJ1-1): DGGITQSPKYLFRKEGQNVTLSCEQNLNHDAMYWYRQDPGQGLRLIYYSQIVNDFQKGDIAEGYSVSREKKESFPLTVTSAQKNPTAFYLCASSPYMNTEAFFGQGTRLTVV.

The chain joins TRBV5-1 to TRBJ2-7; D possibly corresponds to TRBD1 (5 bases). Trimming took 4 bases from V and 3 from J, leaving 14 bases between them. CDR1 and CDR2 from the germline V gene are SGHRS and YFSETQ. This CDR3 comprises 14 residues. The DNA of the CDR3 is TGCGCCAGCAGCACACGGGCAGGGCTCTACGAGCAGTACTTC. Protein sequence: CASSTRAGLYEQYF. The full variable domain, completed using reference TRBV5-1 and TRBJ2-7, is KAGVTQTPRYLIKTRGQQVTLSCSPISGHRSVSWYQQTPGQGLQFLFEYFSETQRNKGNFPGRFSGRQFSNSRSEMNVSTLELGDSALYLCASSTRAGLYEQYFGPGTRLTVT.

The rearrangement links TRBV12-3 or TRBV12-4 to TRBJ1-2; TRBD1 aligns across 9 bases. Trimming removed 2 bases from V and 12 bases from J; junction bases left unmatched: 10. The CDR3 is made up of 14 amino acids. This CDR3 reads CASSLTKDRGRDTF. For the CDR3, the DNA is TGTGCCAGCAGTTTAACGAAGGACAGGGGAAGGGACACCTTC.

The rearrangement links TRBV20-1 to TRBJ2-7; TRBD1 is a possible D gene (6 bases). This CDR3 spans 13 amino acids. Germline V CDR1 and CDR2: DFQATT, SNEGSKA (reference sequence). The V end was cut by 2 bases, the J end by 6 bases, with 14 bases between. The CDR3 sequence: CSARTRGPREQYF. The CDR3 DNA sequence: TGCAGTGCTAGAACCAGGGGCCCCCGCGAGCAGTACTTC.